These 3 T cell receptor beta chains were all obtained from the same sample, sequenced in a study of blood T cells in healthy people across ages. The authors ran a second PCR of roughly 6 to 12 cycles using a sample-barcoded 5' primer and a J-beta primer mix. Using its own MiXCR run on the 5' RACE reads, TCRdb lists one record per CDR3 protein. The repertoire includes hundreds of thousands of distinct CDR3 sequences, roughly 25% of them detected once, and roughly a tenth sits in the top ten. The same data also contributed to another study, on T cells of mothers and their children.

Sequencing was carried out using blood. The receptors derive from a boy aged 5-17 years in good health.

The chain uses TRBV5-5 and TRBJ2-5; the match to TRBD1 covers 11 bases. Losses at the gene ends were 4 bases for V and 5 bases for J; bases not matched to a gene: 4. The CDR3 extends over 14 amino acids. Germline-derived CDR1 and CDR2 are SGHKS and YYEKEE (reference sequence). The CDR3 is CASSRGQGVETQYF. The DNA of the CDR3 is TGTGCCAGCAGCCGGGGACAGGGGGTCGAGACCCAGTACTTC.

J is TRBJ1-2 and V is TRBV28; TRBD1 might be the D (6 bases). The CDR3 spans 12 residues. Germline CDR1 and CDR2: MDHEN and SYDVKM. Trimming left V 10 bases short and J 4 bases short, with 13 bases between. DNA of the CDR3: TGTGCCACTGAGGGGGACGGCTATGGCTACACCTTC. It translates to CATEGDGYGYTF.

This chain links TRBV29-1 with TRBJ2-5; 7 bases map to TRBD2. CDR1 is SQVTM, CDR2 ANQGSEA, per germline. After removal of 6 bases from V and 11 bases from J, the junction contained 9 bases not matched to a gene. This CDR3 is 11 amino acids long. CDR3 DNA: TGCAGCGTCGCAACTTTGCGGGAGCAGTACTTC. This sequence encodes CSVATLREQYF.